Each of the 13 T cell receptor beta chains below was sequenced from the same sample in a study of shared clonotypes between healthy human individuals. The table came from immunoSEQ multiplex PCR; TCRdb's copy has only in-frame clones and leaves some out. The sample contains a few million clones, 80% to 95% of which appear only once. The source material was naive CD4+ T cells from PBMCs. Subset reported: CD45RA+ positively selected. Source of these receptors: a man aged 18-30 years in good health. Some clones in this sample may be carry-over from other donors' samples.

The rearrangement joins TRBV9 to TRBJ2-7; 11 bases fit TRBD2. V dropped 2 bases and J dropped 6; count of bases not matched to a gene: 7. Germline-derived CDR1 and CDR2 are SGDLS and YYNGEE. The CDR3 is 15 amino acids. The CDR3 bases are TGTGCCAGCAGCGTTACTAGCGGGAGCCCCGGCGAGCAGTACTTC. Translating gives CASSVTSGSPGEQYF. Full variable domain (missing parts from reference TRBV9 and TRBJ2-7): DSGVTQTPKHLITATGQRVTLRCSPRSGDLSVYWYQQSLDQGLQFLIQYYNGEERAKGNILERFSAQQFPDLHSELNLSSLELGDSALYFCASSVTSGSPGEQYFGPGTRLTVT.

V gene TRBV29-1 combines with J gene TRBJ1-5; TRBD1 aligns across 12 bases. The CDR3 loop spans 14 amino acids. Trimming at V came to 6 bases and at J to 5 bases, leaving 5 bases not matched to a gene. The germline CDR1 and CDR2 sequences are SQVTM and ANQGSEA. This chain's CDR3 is CSVGTGGRDQPQHF. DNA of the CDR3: TGCAGCGTCGGGACAGGGGGCCGGGATCAGCCCCAGCATTTT.

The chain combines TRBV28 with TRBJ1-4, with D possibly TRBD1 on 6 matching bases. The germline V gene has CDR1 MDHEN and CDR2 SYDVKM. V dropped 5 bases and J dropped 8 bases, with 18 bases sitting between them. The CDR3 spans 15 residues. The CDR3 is CASSTGTNLWEKLFF. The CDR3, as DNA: TGTGCCAGCAGTACGGGGACAAACCTCTGGGAAAAACTGTTTTTT.

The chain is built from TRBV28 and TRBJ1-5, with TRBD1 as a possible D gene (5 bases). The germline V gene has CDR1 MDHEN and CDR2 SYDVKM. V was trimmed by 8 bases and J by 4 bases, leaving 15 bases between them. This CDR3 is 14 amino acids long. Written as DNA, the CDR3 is TGTGCCAGCTTTCAGCTAGACAGTAATCAGCCCCAGCATTTT. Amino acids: CASFQLDSNQPQHF.

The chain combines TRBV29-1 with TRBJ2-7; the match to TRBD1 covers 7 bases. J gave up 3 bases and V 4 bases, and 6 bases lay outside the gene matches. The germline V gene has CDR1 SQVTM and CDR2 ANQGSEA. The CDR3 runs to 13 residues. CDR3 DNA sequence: TGCAGCGTTGTGGACAGGATAGACTACGAGCAGTACTTC. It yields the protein CSVVDRIDYEQYF.

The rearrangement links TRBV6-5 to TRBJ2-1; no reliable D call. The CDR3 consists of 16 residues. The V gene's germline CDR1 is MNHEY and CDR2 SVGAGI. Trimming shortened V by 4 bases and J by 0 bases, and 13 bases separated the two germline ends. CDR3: CASSSPTAYSYNEQFF. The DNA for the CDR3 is TGTGCCAGCAGTTCCCCGACTGCTTACTCCTACAATGAGCAGTTCTTC.

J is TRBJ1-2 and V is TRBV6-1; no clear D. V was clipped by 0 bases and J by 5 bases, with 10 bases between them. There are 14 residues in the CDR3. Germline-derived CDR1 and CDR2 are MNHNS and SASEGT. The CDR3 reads CASSEALVGYGYTF. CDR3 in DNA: TGTGCCAGCAGTGAAGCCTTGGTGGGTTATGGCTACACCTTC.

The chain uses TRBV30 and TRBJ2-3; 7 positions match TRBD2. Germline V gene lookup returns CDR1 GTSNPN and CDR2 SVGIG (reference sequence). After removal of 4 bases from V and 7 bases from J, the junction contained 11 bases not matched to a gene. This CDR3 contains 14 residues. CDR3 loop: CAWTSPTSPYTQYF. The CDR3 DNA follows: TGTGCCTGGACCTCCCCGACTAGCCCCTATACGCAGTATTTT.

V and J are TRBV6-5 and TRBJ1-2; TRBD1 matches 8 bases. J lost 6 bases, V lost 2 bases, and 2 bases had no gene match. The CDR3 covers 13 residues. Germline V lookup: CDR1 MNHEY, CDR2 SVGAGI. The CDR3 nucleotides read TGTGCCAGCAGTTACCAGGACAGGGATGGCTACACCTTC. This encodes CASSYQDRDGYTF.

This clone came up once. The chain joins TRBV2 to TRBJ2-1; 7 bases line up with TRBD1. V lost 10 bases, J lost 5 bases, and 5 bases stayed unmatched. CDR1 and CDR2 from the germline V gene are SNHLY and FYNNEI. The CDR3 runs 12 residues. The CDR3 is CATRDSNNEQFF. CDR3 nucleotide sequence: TGTGCCACCAGGGACAGTAACAATGAGCAGTTCTTC.

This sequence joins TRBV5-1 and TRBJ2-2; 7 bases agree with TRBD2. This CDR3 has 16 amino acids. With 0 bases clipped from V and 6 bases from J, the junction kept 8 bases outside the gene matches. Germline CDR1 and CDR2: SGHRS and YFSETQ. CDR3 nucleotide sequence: TGCGCCAGCAGCTTGGTCGGCGGGAGTATCTCCGGGGAGCTGTTTTTT. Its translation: CASSLVGGSISGELFF. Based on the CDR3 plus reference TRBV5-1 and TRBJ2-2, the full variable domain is KAGVTQTPRYLIKTRGQQVTLSCSPISGHRSVSWYQQTPGQGLQFLFEYFSETQRNKGNFPGRFSGRQFSNSRSEMNVSTLELGDSALYLCASSLVGGSISGELFFGEGSRLTVL.

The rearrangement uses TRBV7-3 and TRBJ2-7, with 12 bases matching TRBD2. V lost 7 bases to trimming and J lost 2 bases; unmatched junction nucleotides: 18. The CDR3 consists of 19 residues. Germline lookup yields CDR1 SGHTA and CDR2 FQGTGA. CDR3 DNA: TGTGCCAGCACCGATTGGGATTGGGCTAGCGGGAGGGAAACCTACGAGCAGTACTTC. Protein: CASTDWDWASGRETYEQYF.

The CDR3 region has the DNA TGTGCCAGTGGAGCCGGGACCGCAGAGACCCAGTACTTC. Residues: CASGAGTAETQYF. The chain combines TRBV19 with TRBJ2-5; tentatively, D is TRBD1 or TRBD2 (5 bases each). V was pared by 8 bases and J by 4 bases, with 14 bases between. CDR1 and CDR2 (germline): LNHDA, SQIVND (reference sequence). The CDR3 loop spans 13 amino acids.